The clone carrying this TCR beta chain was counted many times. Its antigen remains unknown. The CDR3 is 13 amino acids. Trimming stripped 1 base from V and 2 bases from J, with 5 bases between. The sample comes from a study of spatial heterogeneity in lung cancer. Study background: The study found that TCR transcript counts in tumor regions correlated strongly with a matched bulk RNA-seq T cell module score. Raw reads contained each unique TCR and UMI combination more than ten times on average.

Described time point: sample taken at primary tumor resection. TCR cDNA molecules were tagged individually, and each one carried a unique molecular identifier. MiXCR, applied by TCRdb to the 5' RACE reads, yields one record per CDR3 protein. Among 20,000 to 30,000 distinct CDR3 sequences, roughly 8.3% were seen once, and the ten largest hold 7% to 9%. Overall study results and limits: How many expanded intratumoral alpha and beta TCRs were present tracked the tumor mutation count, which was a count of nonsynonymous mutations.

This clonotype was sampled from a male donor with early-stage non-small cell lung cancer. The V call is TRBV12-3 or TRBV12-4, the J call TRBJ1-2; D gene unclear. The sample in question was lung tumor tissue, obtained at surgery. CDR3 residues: CASSLEQNYGYTF. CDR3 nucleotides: TGTGCCAGCAGTTTAGAGCAAAACTATGGCTACACCTTC.